These T cell receptor beta chains were read from a single sample in a study of CD8+ T cells in alopecia areata. Some clones are missing from TCRdb's copy, which holds only in-frame ones; the method was immunoSEQ multiplex PCR. The sample comprises hundreds of thousands of clones, approximately 65% of which are singletons, and more than 1% rests with the top ten. This sample comprised CD4+ T cells sorted from blood, obtained around week 42, from a patient treated with tofacitinib. The receptors stem from a human donor with alopecia areata. The CDR3 runs from the conserved cysteine through the conserved F or W. Fields, in order: D gene, J gene, V gene, clone size, CDR3 protein, CDR3 DNA. A D gene is named only where the DNA matches it firmly. A clone size is listed for some rows: how often the clone was seen (once, few, many), or a class if it is expanded.

-	TRBJ2-2	TRBV7-9	few	CASSVSTGELFF	TGTGCCAGCAGCGTATCAACCGGGGAGCTGTTTTTT
TRBD2	TRBJ2-5	TRBV6-6	-	CASSYSSLAGETQYF	TGTGCCAGCAGTTACTCGAGCCTAGCGGGGGAGACCCAGTACTTC
-	TRBJ2-2	TRBV7-2	-	CASSLQGATGELFF	TGTGCCAGCAGCTTACAAGGGGCCACCGGGGAGCTGTTTTTT
TRBD2	TRBJ2-1	TRBV7-3	-	CASSASGGTFYNEQFF	TGTGCCAGCAGCGCTAGCGGGGGGACCTTCTACAATGAGCAGTTCTTC
TRBD2	TRBJ2-2	TRBV4-3	once	CASSQDPLAGGYTGELFF	TGCGCCAGCAGCCAAGACCCTCTAGCGGGGGGGTACACCGGGGAGCTGTTTTTT
-	TRBJ2-1	TRBV20-1	-	CSAHYNEQFF	TGCAGTGCCCATTACAATGAGCAGTTCTTC
-	TRBJ1-2	TRBV15	once	CATSRTSFSNYGYTF	TGTGCCACCAGCAGAACCTCATTTTCTAACTATGGCTACACCTTC
-	TRBJ1-2	TRBV25-1	once	CASSEGFRYTF	TGTGCCAGCAGTGAGGGGTTTCGCTACACCTTC
-	TRBJ1-2	TRBV4-2	few	CASSQDSPRGRGGYTF	TGTGCCAGCAGCCAAGATTCGCCTCGGGGGCGCGGTGGCTACACCTTC
-	TRBJ1-1	TRBV29-1	-	CSVEDRGNTEAFF	TGCAGCGTTGAAGACAGGGGGAACACTGAAGCTTTCTTT
-	TRBJ1-1	TRBV5-1	-	CASSLEVGSPALDHIEAFF	TGCGCCAGCAGCTTGGAGGTGGGCTCGCCAGCCTTAGATCACATTGAAGCTTTCTTT
TRBD2	TRBJ2-1	TRBV29-1	-	CSVGTSFYNEQFF	TGCAGCGTTGGGACTAGCTTTTACAATGAGCAGTTCTTC
TRBD1	TRBJ2-7	TRBV29-1	-	CSVRKDRGREQYF	TGCAGCGTGCGGAAAGACAGGGGGCGCGAGCAGTACTTC
TRBD1	TRBJ1-2	TRBV29-1	-	CSAFGTGGPGRSGYTF	TGCAGCGCTTTCGGGACAGGGGGTCCGGGGCGCAGTGGCTACACCTTC
TRBD1	TRBJ1-2	TRBV29-1	few	CSVKQGDHGYTF	TGCAGCGTTAAACAGGGGGACCATGGCTACACCTTC
-	TRBJ1-2	TRBV23-1	-	CASSHKGPLRGSYTF	TGCGCCAGCAGTCATAAGGGGCCCCTGCGAGGAAGCTACACCTTC
-	TRBJ1-2	TRBV30	once	CAWSEDGYGYTF	TGTGCCTGGAGTGAGGACGGCTATGGCTACACCTTC
TRBD1	TRBJ2-7	TRBV29-1	-	CSVERVDRGSEQYF	TGCAGCGTTGAGAGAGTGGACAGGGGTTCCGAGCAGTACTTC
-	TRBJ1-1	TRBV7-9	-	CASSLVRMNTEAFF	TGTGCCAGCAGCTTAGTAAGGATGAACACTGAAGCTTTCTTT
TRBD2	TRBJ2-2	TRBV6-4	medium-sized	CASSPTSGGTGELFF	TGTGCCAGCAGTCCTACTAGCGGGGGCACCGGGGAGCTGTTTTTT
-	TRBJ1-2	TRBV15	-	CATSRDGGRPYGYTF	TGTGCCACCAGCAGAGATGGAGGCAGGCCCTATGGCTACACCTTC
TRBD1	TRBJ1-5	TRBV15	-	CATGTGYDQPQHF	TGTGCCACAGGGACAGGGTATGATCAGCCCCAGCATTTT
TRBD1	TRBJ2-7	TRBV5-1	-	CASSNRGEQYF	TGCGCCAGCAGCAACAGGGGCGAGCAGTACTTC
TRBD1	TRBJ1-2	TRBV25-1	-	CASSDRGPGGYTF	TGTGCCAGCAGCGACAGGGGGCCGGGTGGCTACACCTTC
-	TRBJ1-2	TRBV5-1	few	CASGTTGASYGYTF	TGCGCCAGCGGAACCACAGGCGCCTCCTATGGCTACACCTTC
-	TRBJ2-7	TRBV30	few	CAWSDGNEQYF	TGTGCCTGGTCCGACGGTAACGAGCAGTACTTC
TRBD1	TRBJ1-2	TRBV7-9	-	CASSYSTGSDYGYTF	TGTGCCAGCAGTTACTCGACAGGGAGTGACTATGGCTACACCTTC
-	TRBJ1-5	TRBV2	-	CASSGRPQRNQPQHF	TGTGCCAGCAGCGGAAGGCCACAGAGAAATCAGCCCCAGCATTTT
-	TRBJ1-1	TRBV11-3	-	CASSLESGSGTEAFF	TGTGCCAGCAGCTTAGAATCCGGGAGCGGCACTGAAGCTTTCTTT
-	TRBJ2-2	TRBV5-6	-	CASTYTGELFF	TGTGCCAGCACCTATACCGGGGAGCTGTTTTTT
-	TRBJ1-5	TRBV30	-	CAWSPGGNQPQHF	TGTGCCTGGAGTCCGGGCGGCAATCAGCCCCAGCATTTT
TRBD2	TRBJ2-3	TRBV5-1	-	CASSPQAGTSYTDTQYF	TGCGCCAGCAGCCCACAAGCCGGGACTAGCTACACAGATACGCAGTATTTT
-	TRBJ2-7	TRBV29-1	-	CSVDTRQGGAYEQYF	TGCAGCGTCGATACCCGGCAGGGGGGAGCCTACGAGCAGTACTTC
-	TRBJ1-1	TRBV7-9	-	CASSPRGRNTEAFF	TGTGCCAGCAGCCCGAGGGGACGGAACACTGAAGCTTTCTTT